This T cell receptor (beta chain) comes out of a study of PD-L1 blockade in urothelial cancer. Overall study context: From 0 to 3 prior chemotherapy regimens had been given to the patients. Whole-study findings and limits: Survival was better when pretreatment blood TCR clonality fell below the median.

On this clone itself: As yet, its antigen is unknown.

The CDR3 contains 17 residues. Germline CDR1 MGHRA, CDR2 YSYEKL. J was trimmed by 6 bases and V by 1 base; bases with no gene match: 6. Every PCR received spiked-in synthetic TCR analog templates. TCRdb keeps only in-frame clones here, not all; method: immunoSEQ multiplex PCR. The sample has some 40,000 clones; 91% are singletons. Time point in this sample: peripheral blood 6 weeks after treatment start. The starting material was PBMCs, obtained around atezolizumab (anti-PD-L1) treatment. The chain recombines TRBV4-1 with TRBJ2-1; 13 positions agree with TRBD2. The TCR originated in a man between 70 and 80 years old with urothelial cancer. In nucleotides, the CDR3 is TGCGCCAGCAGCCAAGCCCTATGGACTAGCGGGAGCAATGAGCAGTTCTTC. This gives the protein CASSQALWTSGSNEQFF.